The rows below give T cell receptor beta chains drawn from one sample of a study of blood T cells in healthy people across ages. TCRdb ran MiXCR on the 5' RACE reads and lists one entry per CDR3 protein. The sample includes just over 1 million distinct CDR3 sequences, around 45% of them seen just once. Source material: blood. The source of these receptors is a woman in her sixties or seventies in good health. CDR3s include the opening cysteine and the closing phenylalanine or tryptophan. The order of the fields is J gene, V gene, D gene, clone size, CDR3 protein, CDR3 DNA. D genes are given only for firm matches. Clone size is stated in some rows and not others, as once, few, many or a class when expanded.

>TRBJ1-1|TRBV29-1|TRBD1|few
CSATGGSNTEAFF
TGCAGCGCCACAGGGGGATCTAACACTGAAGCTTTCTTT
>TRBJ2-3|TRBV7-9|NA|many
CASSLGQPGKDTQYF
TGTGCCAGCAGCTTAGGACAGCCAGGGAAAGATACGCAGTATTTT
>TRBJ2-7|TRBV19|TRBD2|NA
CASRAPGTNLYEQYF
TGTGCCAGTAGGGCTCCCGGGACTAACCTCTACGAGCAGTACTTC
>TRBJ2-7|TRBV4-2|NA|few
CASSQEKGPPYEQYF
TGTGCCAGCAGCCAAGAGAAGGGCCCCCCCTACGAGCAGTACTTC
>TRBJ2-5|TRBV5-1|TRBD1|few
CASSLDGQAGETQYF
TGCGCCAGCAGCTTGGACGGACAGGCGGGAGAGACCCAGTACTTC
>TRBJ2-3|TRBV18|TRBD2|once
CASSRNPGGGTDTQYF
TGTGCCAGCTCCAGAAATCCGGGAGGGGGCACAGATACGCAGTATTTT
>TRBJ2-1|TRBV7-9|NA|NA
CASSPGTGAHYNEQFF
TGTGCCAGCAGCCCCGGGACTGGCGCCCACTACAACGAGCAGTTCTTC
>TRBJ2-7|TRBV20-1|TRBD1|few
CSARGGAGGTGTYEQYF
TGCAGTGCTAGAGGCGGAGCGGGCGGGACAGGGACCTACGAGCAGTACTTC
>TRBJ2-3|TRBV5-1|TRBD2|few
CASSSGYGLAGVGDTQYF
TGCGCCAGCAGCTCCGGCTATGGACTAGCGGGAGTAGGAGATACGCAGTATTTT
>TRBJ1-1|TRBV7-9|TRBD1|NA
CASSLDSDRGSTEAFF
TGTGCCAGCAGCTTGGACTCGGACAGGGGGAGCACTGAAGCTTTCTTT
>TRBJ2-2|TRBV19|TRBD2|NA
CASSIGGSRGGELFF
TGTGCCAGTAGTATAGGCGGGAGCCGGGGCGGGGAGCTGTTTTTT
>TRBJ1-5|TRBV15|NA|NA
CATSRDLLSSGDQPQHF
TGTGCCACCAGCAGAGATCTTCTAAGCAGCGGCGATCAGCCCCAGCATTTT
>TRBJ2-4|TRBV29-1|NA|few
CSVEARAKNIQYF
TGCAGCGTGGAGGCCAGGGCCAAAAACATTCAGTACTTC
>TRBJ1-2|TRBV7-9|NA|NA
CASSLKANYGYTF
TGTGCCAGCAGCTTAAAGGCCAACTATGGCTACACCTTC
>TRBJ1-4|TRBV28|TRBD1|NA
CASSPTGGYEKLFF
TGTGCCAGCAGTCCGACAGGGGGGTATGAAAAACTGTTTTTT
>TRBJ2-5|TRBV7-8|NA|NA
CASSLVATETQYF
TGTGCCAGCAGCTTAGTAGCCACAGAGACCCAGTACTTC
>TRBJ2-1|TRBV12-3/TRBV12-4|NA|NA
CACSSLRRGLASSSSYNEQFF
TGTGCCTGCAGTTCCCTCCGACGGGGCCTCGCTAGCAGCAGCTCCTACAATGAGCAGTTCTTC
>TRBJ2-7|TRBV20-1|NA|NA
CSAGAEMGYEQYF
TGCAGTGCGGGAGCGGAAATGGGGTACGAGCAGTACTTC
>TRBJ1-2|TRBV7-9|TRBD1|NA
CASSGRDRGYTF
TGTGCCAGCAGCGGGCGGGACAGAGGCTACACCTTC
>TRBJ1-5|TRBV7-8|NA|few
CASSLDRGGGRQPQHF
TGTGCCAGCAGCTTAGATCGGGGAGGCGGCCGCCAGCCCCAGCATTTT
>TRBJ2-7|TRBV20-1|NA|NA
CSAYNPPLLEQYF
TGTAGTGCTTACAATCCCCCCTTGCTGGAGCAGTACTTC
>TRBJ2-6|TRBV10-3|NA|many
CAIRVSGANVLTF
TGTGCCATCAGGGTATCTGGGGCCAACGTCCTGACTTTC
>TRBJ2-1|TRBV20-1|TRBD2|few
CSALQSGRPGNEQFF
TGCAGTGCGCTCCAAAGCGGGAGGCCGGGAAATGAGCAGTTCTTC
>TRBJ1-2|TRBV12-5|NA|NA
CASGLTVETNYGYTF
TGTGCTAGTGGTTTGACCGTGGAGACTAACTATGGCTACACCTTC
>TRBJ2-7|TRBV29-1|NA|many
CSVGGISYEQYF
TGCAGCGTTGGCGGGATATCCTACGAGCAGTACTTC
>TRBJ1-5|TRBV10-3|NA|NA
CAIGGEGGEQPQHF
TGTGCCATTGGGGGAGAGGGGGGAGAACAGCCCCAGCATTTT
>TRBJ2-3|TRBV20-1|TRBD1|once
CSARRDRPNTQYF
TGCAGTGCTAGACGGGACAGGCCCAATACGCAGTATTTT
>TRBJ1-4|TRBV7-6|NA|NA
CASSFGHLANEKLFF
TGTGCCAGCAGCTTCGGACACCTCGCTAATGAAAAACTGTTTTTT
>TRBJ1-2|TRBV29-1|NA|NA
CSVKRESLGYTF
TGCAGCGTCAAACGTGAAAGCCTTGGCTACACCTTC
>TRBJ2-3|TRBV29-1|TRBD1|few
CSVPGQGARSTQYF
TGCAGCGTCCCGGGACAGGGGGCGCGTAGTACGCAGTATTTT
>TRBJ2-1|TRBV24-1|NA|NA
CATSDLTPGNEQFF
TGTGCCACCAGTGACCTAACGCCAGGGAATGAGCAGTTCTTC
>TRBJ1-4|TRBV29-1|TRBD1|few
CSVARQGAVGEKLFF
TGCAGCGTTGCAAGGCAGGGGGCTGTAGGTGAAAAACTGTTTTTT
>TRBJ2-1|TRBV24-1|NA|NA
CATSDSWDNEQFF
TGTGCCACCAGTGACTCCTGGGACAATGAGCAGTTCTTC
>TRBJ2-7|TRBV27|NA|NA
CASSPRLSWGYEGEQYF
TGTGCCAGCAGCCCCCGACTAAGTTGGGGGTATGAAGGCGAGCAGTACTTC
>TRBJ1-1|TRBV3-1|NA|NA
CASSQGGLGEAFF
TGTGCCAGCAGCCAGGGGGGGCTCGGTGAAGCTTTCTTT
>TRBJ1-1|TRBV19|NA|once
CASAAAGEAFF
TGTGCCAGTGCGGCGGCGGGTGAAGCTTTCTTT
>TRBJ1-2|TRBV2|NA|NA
CASSHRVFDYGYTF
TGTGCCAGCAGTCACAGGGTTTTTGATTATGGCTACACCTTC
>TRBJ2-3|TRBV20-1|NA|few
CSATGRTDTQYF
TGCAGTGCCACAGGACGGACAGATACGCAGTATTTT
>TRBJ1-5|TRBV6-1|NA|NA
CASTAMTGTNQPQHF
TGTGCCAGCACGGCGATGACAGGCACCAATCAGCCCCAGCATTTT
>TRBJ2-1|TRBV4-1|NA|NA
CASSQVSTHASYNEQFF
TGCGCCAGCAGCCAAGTTTCAACTCACGCCTCCTACAATGAGCAGTTCTTC
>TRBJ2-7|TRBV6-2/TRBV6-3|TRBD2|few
CASSYRAGGVYEQYF
TGTGCCAGCAGTTACAGAGCGGGAGGCGTGTACGAGCAGTACTTC
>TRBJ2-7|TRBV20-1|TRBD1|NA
CSARPRDRASEQYF
TGCAGTGCTAGACCCCGGGACAGGGCCTCCGAGCAGTACTTC
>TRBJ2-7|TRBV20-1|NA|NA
CSARGRAVKSYEQYF
TGCAGTGCTAGAGGGAGGGCAGTTAAAAGCTACGAGCAGTACTTC
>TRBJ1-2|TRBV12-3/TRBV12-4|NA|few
CASNRRWANYGYTF
TGTGCCAGCAATCGAAGATGGGCTAACTATGGCTACACCTTC
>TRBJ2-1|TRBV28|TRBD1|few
CASLGQGSRGEQFF
TGTGCCAGCCTTGGACAGGGCTCGAGAGGTGAGCAGTTCTTC
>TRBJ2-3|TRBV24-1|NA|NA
CATSDPGGVGGTDMQYF
TGTGCCACCAGTGACCCCGGAGGGGTGGGAGGCACAGATATGCAGTATTTT
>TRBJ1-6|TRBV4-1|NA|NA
CASSQETTRWNSPLHF
TGCGCCAGCAGCCAAGAGACAACCCGTTGGAATTCACCCCTCCACTTT
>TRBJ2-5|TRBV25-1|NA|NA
CASSTWQFFQETQYF
TGTGCCAGCAGTACGTGGCAGTTTTTTCAAGAGACCCAGTACTTC
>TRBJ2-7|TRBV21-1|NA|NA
CASSKKGGGQGAYEQYF
TGTGCCAGCAGCAAAAAGGGAGGGGGACAGGGGGCTTACGAGCAGTACTTC
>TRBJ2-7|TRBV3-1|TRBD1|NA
CASSHRQGAGEQYF
TGTGCCAGCAGCCACAGACAGGGGGCGGGCGAGCAGTACTTC
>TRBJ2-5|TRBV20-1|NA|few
CSARRGRSETQYF
TGCAGTGCTAGAAGGGGCAGGTCGGAGACCCAGTACTTC
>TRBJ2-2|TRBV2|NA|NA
CASSQRQNTGELFF
TGTGCCAGCAGTCAGAGACAGAACACCGGGGAGCTGTTTTTT
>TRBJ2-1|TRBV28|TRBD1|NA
CAGSLWGQEALNEQFF
TGTGCCGGCAGTTTATGGGGACAGGAGGCACTAAATGAGCAGTTCTTC
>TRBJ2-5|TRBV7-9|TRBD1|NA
CASSRPGTGHQETQYF
TGTGCCAGCAGCCGACCCGGGACAGGGCACCAAGAGACCCAGTACTTC
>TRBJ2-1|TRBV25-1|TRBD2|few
CASIPSGYNEQFF
TGTGCCAGCATCCCTAGCGGATACAATGAGCAGTTCTTC
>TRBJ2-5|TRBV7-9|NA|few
CASSQTITETQYF
TGTGCCAGCAGCCAAACCATCACAGAGACCCAGTACTTC
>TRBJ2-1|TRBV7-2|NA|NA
CASSLIRSSYNEQFF
TGTGCCAGCAGTCTAATACGGAGCTCCTACAATGAGCAGTTCTTC
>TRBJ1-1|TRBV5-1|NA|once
CASSSTEMNTEAFF
TGCGCCAGCAGCTCGACAGAGATGAACACTGAAGCTTTCTTT
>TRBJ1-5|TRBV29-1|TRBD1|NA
CSVERDRGEPQHF
TGCAGCGTTGAGAGGGACAGGGGTGAGCCCCAGCATTTT